These 22 T cell receptor beta chains originate from one sample sequenced in a study of shared clonotypes between healthy human individuals. The naive CD8 population came from CD45RO-negative cells selected for CCR7, without terminally differentiated effector memory CD45RA+ cells. Sequencing was performed with immunoSEQ multiplex PCR; in TCRdb, only in-frame clones are kept and a portion is missing. Among millions of clones listed, more than 85% were seen once. Input material: naive CD8+ T cells from PBMCs. The source is a man aged 18 to 35 in good health. Some clones in this sample may be carry-over from other donors' samples.

Points on this clone: The sample holds other DNA sequences that translate to the same CDR3. CDR3 bases: TGTGCCACCAGCAGCGACCGATTGAACACTGAAGCTTTCTTT. Translation: CATSSDRLNTEAFF. The V call is TRBV15, the J call TRBJ1-1; no reliable D call. Between the trimmed V and J ends, which lost 3 bases and 0 bases, there was a span of 8 bases. The germline CDR1 and CDR2 sequences are LNHNV and YYDKDF (reference sequence). The CDR3 is made up of 14 amino acids.

This chain connects TRBV30 to TRBJ2-4; D ambiguous. The CDR3 runs to 12 residues. Germline V gene sequence: CDR1 GTSNPN, CDR2 SVGIG (reference sequence). Trimming took 0 bases from V and 5 from J, leaving 5 bases between them. This CDR3 is CAWSVPQNIQYF. The CDR3 DNA is TGTGCCTGGAGTGTACCCCAAAACATTCAGTACTTC.

The chain joins TRBV5-4 to TRBJ1-2, with 7 positions matching TRBD1. CDR1 SGHNT and CDR2 YYREEE come from the germline V gene (reference sequence). This CDR3 comprises 15 residues. V trimming: 4 bases; J trimming: 8 bases; junction bases outside the gene matches: 14. As DNA, the CDR3 is TGTGCCAGCAGCGACTTGCGGGACAGCCTTGAGGGCTACACCTTC. As protein: CASSDLRDSLEGYTF.

This CDR3 reads CASSPDPYEQYF. CDR3 DNA: TGTGCCAGCAGCCCGGACCCGTACGAGCAGTACTTC. This rearrangement joins TRBV7-2 to TRBJ2-7, with D unclear. The germline V gene encodes CDR1 SGHTA and CDR2 FQGNSA. V lost 5 bases, J lost 4 bases, and 9 bases lay in between. CDR3 size: 12 residues.

Concerning this clone itself: This sample includes further DNA sequences coding for the same CDR3. V usage is TRBV27 and J usage is TRBJ2-7; D might be TRBD1 (6 bases). The CDR3 is 13 residues long. Germline CDR1 reads MNHEY; CDR2 reads SMNVEV (reference sequence). Deletions cut 5 bases from V and 2 bases from J, with 10 bases between. The CDR3 DNA reads as TGTGCCAGCAGTCCCACAGGGCCCTACGAGCAGTACTTC. Its protein product is CASSPTGPYEQYF.

The chain is built from TRBV4-1 and TRBJ2-7, with 9 bases aligning to TRBD1. The CDR3 consists of 17 residues. Germline V CDR1 and CDR2: MGHRA, YSYEKL. The junction had 11 bases not matched to a gene; V was cut back by 4 bases and J by 1 base. The CDR3 reads CASSLATSGTGSYEQYF. In DNA form, the CDR3 reads TGCGCCAGCAGCCTCGCAACCTCCGGGACAGGGTCCTACGAGCAGTACTTC.

The V call is TRBV29-1, the J call TRBJ2-7, with D perhaps TRBD1 (6 bases). Trimming took 3 bases from V and 1 from J, leaving 13 bases between them. This CDR3 region has 14 residues. The germline V gene encodes CDR1 SQVTM and CDR2 ANQGSEA. This CDR3 reads CSVEVDRNSYEQYF. The CDR3 bases are TGCAGCGTTGAGGTTGACAGGAATTCCTACGAGCAGTACTTC.

The chain employs TRBV28 and TRBJ2-2; 7 bases agree with TRBD2. Per the germline V gene, CDR1 is MDHEN and CDR2 is SYDVKM. V lost 5 bases to trimming and J lost 0 bases; unmatched junction nucleotides: 6. The CDR3 runs to 16 residues. The CDR3 reads CASSALTSPNTGELFF. For the CDR3, the DNA is TGTGCCAGCAGTGCCTTGACTAGCCCGAACACCGGGGAGCTGTTTTTT.

On this clone itself: The junction does not match germline at one end; this may be a read error. The chain couples TRBV2 to TRBJ2-1; D unclear. The V gene's germline CDR1 is SNHLY and CDR2 FYNNEI. The length of the CDR3 is 14 residues. CDR3 bases: TGTTCCAGCAAGTATAGGGCGGTCGTAAATGAGCAGTTCTTC. Protein sequence: CSSKYRAVVNEQFF.

The chain recombines TRBV28 with TRBJ1-5; D gene unclear. The V gene's germline CDR1 is MDHEN and CDR2 SYDVKM. V shed 6 bases and J shed 5 bases, with 11 bases lying between them. The CDR3 is made up of 13 amino acids. CDR3 DNA: TGTGCCAGCAGCCCCGGAGGAGATCAGCCCCAGCATTTT. Protein product: CASSPGGDQPQHF.

Many counts were recorded for this clone. The chain combines TRBV11-2 with TRBJ1-3; 7 bases agree with TRBD1. Germline trimming cut 1 base from V and 12 bases from J; bases unmatched to any gene: 9. The CDR3 has 14 residues. The germline V gene has CDR1 SGHAT and CDR2 FQNNGV. This CDR3 reads CASSLVGTASGIYF. The CDR3 DNA reads TGTGCCAGCAGCTTAGTCGGGACAGCCAGTGGCATATATTTT.

This clone has only a few counts. The rearrangement joins TRBV27 to TRBJ1-1; D remains ambiguous. V lost 8 bases to trimming and J lost 2 bases, with 12 bases between them. Germline CDR1 reads MNHEY; CDR2 reads SMNVEV (reference sequence). There are 13 residues in the CDR3. CDR3 residues: CASGFNSNTEAFF. In nucleotides, the CDR3 is TGTGCCAGCGGCTTCAACAGTAACACTGAAGCTTTCTTT.

V is TRBV28 and J is TRBJ2-7, with a possible D match to TRBD2 (6 bases). V lost 3 bases, J lost 0 bases, and 18 bases lay in between. Germline V gene data show CDR1 as MDHEN and CDR2 as SYDVKM. The CDR3 length is 17 residues. CDR3 coding DNA: TGTGCCAGCAGTTTCGGAGGAGGGGAGGTGAGCTCCTACGAGCAGTACTTC. It yields the protein CASSFGGGEVSSYEQYF.

The rearrangement joins TRBV7-9 to TRBJ2-7, with D possibly being TRBD1 (6 bases). V was cut by 4 bases and J by 0 bases, with 16 bases left in between. Germline CDR1 SEHNR, CDR2 FQNEAQ (reference sequence). The CDR3 has 16 residues. The CDR3 region has the DNA TGTGCCAGCAGCTCCGTCCCGGACAGTGCCTCCTACGAGCAGTACTTC. It is translated as CASSSVPDSASYEQYF.

The genes are TRBV9 and TRBJ2-7; unclear D gene. V was trimmed by 0 bases and J by 5 bases, leaving 12 bases between them. This CDR3 is built from 14 residues. Germline V CDR1 and CDR2: SGDLS, YYNGEE. CDR3 in amino acids: CASSVDLSLHEQYF. DNA for the CDR3: TGTGCCAGCAGCGTAGACCTTTCTCTCCACGAGCAGTACTTC. Complete variable domain (other parts from reference TRBV9 and TRBJ2-7): DSGVTQTPKHLITATGQRVTLRCSPRSGDLSVYWYQQSLDQGLQFLIQYYNGEERAKGNILERFSAQQFPDLHSELNLSSLELGDSALYFCASSVDLSLHEQYFGPGTRLTVT.

This clone was detected once. The chain has TRBV28 and TRBJ1-5; D not resolved. The CDR3 runs to 13 residues. Trimming removed 6 bases at V and 2 bases at J, with 8 bases between. The germline gives CDR1 MDHEN, CDR2 SYDVKM. The CDR3, as DNA: TGTGCCAGCAGATACAGTGGCAATCAGCCCCAGCATTTT. Its protein is CASRYSGNQPQHF. Looking up the rest from reference TRBV28 and TRBJ1-5 gives the full variable domain: DVKVTQSSRYLVKRTGEKVFLECVQDMDHENMFWYRQDPGLGLRLIYFSYDVKMKEKGDIPEGYSVSREKKERFSLILESASTNQTSMYLCASRYSGNQPQHFGDGTRLSIL.

The V and J genes are TRBV7-2 and TRBJ1-2, with TRBD1 as a possible D gene (5 bases). Trimming removed 8 bases from V and 4 bases from J, with 26 bases in between. Germline CDR1 and CDR2: SGHTA and FQGNSA. This CDR3 region has 17 residues. As DNA, the CDR3 is TGTGCCAGCCCCCCCCAGGGCGCGAGATTCAGTGCCTATGGCTACACCTTC. Its protein product is CASPPQGARFSAYGYTF.

The rearrangement uses TRBV4-3 and TRBJ2-7, with 7 positions matching TRBD2. The CDR3 consists of 14 residues. Germline CDR1 and CDR2: LGHNA and YSLEER. Trimming at V came to 4 bases and at J to 4 bases, leaving 7 bases not matched to a gene. In DNA form, the CDR3 reads TGCGCCAGCAGCCTCCAAGGGGAGGGGTACGAGCAGTACTTC. Translating gives CASSLQGEGYEQYF.

The rearrangement uses TRBV7-9 and TRBJ2-1, with D possibly TRBD1 on 5 matching bases. The ends were cut back, 5 bases at V and 5 bases at J, with 19 bases in the middle. CDR1 and CDR2 (germline): SEHNR, FQNEAQ (reference sequence). This CDR3 has 16 residues. The CDR3 sequence is CASSPQSVWGHNEQFF. Written as DNA, the CDR3 is TGTGCCAGCAGCCCCCAGTCGGTATGGGGCCACAATGAGCAGTTCTTC.

V gene TRBV4-2 combines with J gene TRBJ2-7; 10 nucleotides align to TRBD2. The CDR3 contains 16 residues. V trimming: 0 bases; J trimming: 1 base; junction bases outside the gene matches: 3. Germline loops: CDR1 LGHNA, CDR2 YNFKEQ. The CDR3 DNA sequence: TGTGCCAGCAGCCAAGAAGGGACTAGCGTTTCCTACGAGCAGTACTTC. The encoded protein is CASSQEGTSVSYEQYF.

The genes are TRBV9 and TRBJ2-1; D unresolved. The length of the CDR3 is 17 residues. Germline V gene lookup returns CDR1 SGDLS and CDR2 YYNGEE. Between the trimmed V and J ends, which lost 0 bases and 5 bases, there was a span of 18 bases. The CDR3 bases are TGTGCCAGCAGCGTAGGCAAAAGGACCACCCCCCACAATGAGCAGTTCTTC. It translates to CASSVGKRTTPHNEQFF.

The chain carries TRBV29-1 and TRBJ2-5, with D maybe TRBD2 (6 bases). CDR3 length: 15 residues. V was shortened by 8 bases and J by 2 bases, with 21 bases between the two germline ends. Germline lookup yields CDR1 SQVTM and CDR2 ANQGSEA. CDR3 region: CSSLLRRRGQETQYF. DNA for the CDR3: TGCAGCTCCCTCTTGAGGAGGCGGGGACAAGAGACCCAGTACTTC.